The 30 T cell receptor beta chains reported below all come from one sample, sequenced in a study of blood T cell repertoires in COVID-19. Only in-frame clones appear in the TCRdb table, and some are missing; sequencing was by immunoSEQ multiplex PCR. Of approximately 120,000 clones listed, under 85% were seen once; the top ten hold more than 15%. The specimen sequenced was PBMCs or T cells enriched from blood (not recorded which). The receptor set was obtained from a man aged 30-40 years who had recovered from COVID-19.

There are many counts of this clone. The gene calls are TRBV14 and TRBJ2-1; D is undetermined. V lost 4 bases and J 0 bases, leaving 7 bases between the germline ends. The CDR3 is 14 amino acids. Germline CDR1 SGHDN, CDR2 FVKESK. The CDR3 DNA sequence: TGTGCCAGCAGCCCGTGGAGCTCCTACAATGAGCAGTTCTTC. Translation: CASSPWSSYNEQFF.

The chain's CDR3 is CASSYRGGVEEYF. The CDR3 DNA reads as TGTGCCAGCAGCTATAGGGGCGGTGTAGAGGAGTATTTT. The V and J genes are TRBV7-9 and TRBJ2-3; tentatively, D is TRBD1 (5 bases). The length of the CDR3 is 13 residues. Germline CDR1 SEHNR, CDR2 FQNEAQ (reference sequence). The germline V and J ends were trimmed by 4 bases and 13 bases, with 18 bases remaining between them.

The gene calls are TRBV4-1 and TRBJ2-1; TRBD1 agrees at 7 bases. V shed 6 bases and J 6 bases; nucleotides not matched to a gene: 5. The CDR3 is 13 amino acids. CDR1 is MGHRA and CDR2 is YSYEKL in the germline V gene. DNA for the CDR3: TGCGCCAGCAGGCGACAGGGTACCAATGAGCAGTTCTTC. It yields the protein CASRRQGTNEQFF.

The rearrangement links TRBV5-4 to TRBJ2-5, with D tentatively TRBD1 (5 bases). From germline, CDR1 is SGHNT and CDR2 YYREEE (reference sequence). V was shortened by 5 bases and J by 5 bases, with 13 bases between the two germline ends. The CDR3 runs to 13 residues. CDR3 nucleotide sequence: TGTGCCAGCAGAGGGGCCGCCCGGGAGACCCAGTACTTC. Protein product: CASRGAARETQYF.

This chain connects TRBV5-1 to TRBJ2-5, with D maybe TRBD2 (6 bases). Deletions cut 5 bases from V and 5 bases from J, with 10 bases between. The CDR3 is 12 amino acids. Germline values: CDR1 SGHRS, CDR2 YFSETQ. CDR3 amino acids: CASRGGSETQYF. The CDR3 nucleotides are TGCGCCAGCAGGGGGGGATCGGAGACCCAGTACTTC.

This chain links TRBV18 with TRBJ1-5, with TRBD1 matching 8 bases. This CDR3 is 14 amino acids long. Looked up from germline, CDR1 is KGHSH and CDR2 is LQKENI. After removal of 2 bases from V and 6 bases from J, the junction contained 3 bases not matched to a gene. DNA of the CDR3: TGTGCCAGCTCACCAACAGGGGGAGGTCAGCCCCAGCATTTT. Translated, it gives CASSPTGGGQPQHF.

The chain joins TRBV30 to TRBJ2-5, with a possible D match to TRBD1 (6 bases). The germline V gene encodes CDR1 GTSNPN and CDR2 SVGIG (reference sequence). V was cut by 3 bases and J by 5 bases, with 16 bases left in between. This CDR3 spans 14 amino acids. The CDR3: CAWSDPGGSETQYF. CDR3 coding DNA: TGTGCCTGGAGCGACCCTGGGGGCAGTGAGACCCAGTACTTC. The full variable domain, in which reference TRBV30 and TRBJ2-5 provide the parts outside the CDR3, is SQTIHQWPATLVQPVGSPLSLECTVEGTSNPNLYWYRQAAGRGLQLLFYSVGIGQISSEVPQNLSASRPQDRQFILSSKKLLLSDSGFYLCAWSDPGGSETQYFGPGTRLLVL.

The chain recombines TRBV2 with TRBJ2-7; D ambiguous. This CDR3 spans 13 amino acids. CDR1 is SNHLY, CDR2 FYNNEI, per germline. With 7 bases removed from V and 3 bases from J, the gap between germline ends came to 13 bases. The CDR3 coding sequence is TGTGCCAGCACACTCCACCCGGGCTACGAGCAGTACGTC. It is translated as CASTLHPGYEQYV.

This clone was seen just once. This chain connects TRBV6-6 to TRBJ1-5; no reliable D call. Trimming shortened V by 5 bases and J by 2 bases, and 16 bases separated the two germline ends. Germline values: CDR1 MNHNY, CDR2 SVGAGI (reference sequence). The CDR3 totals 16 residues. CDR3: CASSPATRLGNQPQHF. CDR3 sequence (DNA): TGTGCCAGCAGTCCCGCCACCCGACTGGGCAATCAGCCCCAGCATTTT.

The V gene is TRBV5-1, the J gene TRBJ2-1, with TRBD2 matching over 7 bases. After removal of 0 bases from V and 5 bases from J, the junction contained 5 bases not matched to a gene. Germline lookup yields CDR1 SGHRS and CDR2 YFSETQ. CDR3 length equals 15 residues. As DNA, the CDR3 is TGCGCCAGCAGCTTGGCCGGGACTACAAACAATGAGCAGTTCTTC. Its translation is CASSLAGTTNNEQFF.

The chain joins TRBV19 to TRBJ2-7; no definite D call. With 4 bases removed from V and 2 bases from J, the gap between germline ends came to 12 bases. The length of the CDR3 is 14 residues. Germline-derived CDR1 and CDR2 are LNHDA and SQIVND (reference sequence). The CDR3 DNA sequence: TGTGCCAGTAGTACCCTCACCACTCCCTACGAGCAGTACGTC. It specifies CASSTLTTPYEQYV.

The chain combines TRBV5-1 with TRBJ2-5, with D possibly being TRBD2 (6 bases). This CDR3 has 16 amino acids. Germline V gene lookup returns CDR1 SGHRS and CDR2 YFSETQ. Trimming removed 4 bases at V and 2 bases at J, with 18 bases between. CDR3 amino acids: CASSVSASEAQETQYF. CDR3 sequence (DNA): TGCGCCAGCAGCGTTTCGGCTAGCGAAGCGCAAGAGACCCAGTACTTC.

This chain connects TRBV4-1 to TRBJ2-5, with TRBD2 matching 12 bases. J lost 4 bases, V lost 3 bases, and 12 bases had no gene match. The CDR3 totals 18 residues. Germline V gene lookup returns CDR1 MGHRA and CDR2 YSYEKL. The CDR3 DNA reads TGCGCCAGCAGCCACCGGACTAGCGGGGAGGTTGCGGGAGAGACCCAGTACTTC. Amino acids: CASSHRTSGEVAGETQYF.

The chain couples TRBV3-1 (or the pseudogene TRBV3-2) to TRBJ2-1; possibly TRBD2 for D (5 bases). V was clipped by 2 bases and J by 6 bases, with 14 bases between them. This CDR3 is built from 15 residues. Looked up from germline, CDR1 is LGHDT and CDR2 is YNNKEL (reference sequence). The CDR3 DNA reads TGTGCCAGCAGCCAATCCCTTCTAGCAGGCAATGAGCAGTTCTTC. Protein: CASSQSLLAGNEQFF.

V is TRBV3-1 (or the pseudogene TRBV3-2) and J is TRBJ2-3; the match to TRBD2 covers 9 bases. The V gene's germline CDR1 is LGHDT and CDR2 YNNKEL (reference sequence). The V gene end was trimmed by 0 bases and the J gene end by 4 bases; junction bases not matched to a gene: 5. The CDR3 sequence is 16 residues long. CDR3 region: CASSQDGAGGADTQYF. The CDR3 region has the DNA TGTGCCAGCAGCCAAGACGGGGCGGGAGGGGCAGATACGCAGTATTTT.

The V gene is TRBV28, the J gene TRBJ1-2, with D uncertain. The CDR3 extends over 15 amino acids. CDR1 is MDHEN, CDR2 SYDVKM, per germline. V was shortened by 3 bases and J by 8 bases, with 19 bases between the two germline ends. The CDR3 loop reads CASSLSSSSHEGYTF. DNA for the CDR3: TGTGCCAGCAGTTTGAGTAGCTCCAGTCATGAGGGCTACACCTTC.

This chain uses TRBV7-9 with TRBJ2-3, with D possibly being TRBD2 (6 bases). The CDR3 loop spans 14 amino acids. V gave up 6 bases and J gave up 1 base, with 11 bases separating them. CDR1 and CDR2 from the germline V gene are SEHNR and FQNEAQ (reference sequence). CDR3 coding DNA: TGTGCCAGCAGAGTACCGGGGGGCACAGATACGCAGTATTTT. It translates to CASRVPGGTDTQYF.

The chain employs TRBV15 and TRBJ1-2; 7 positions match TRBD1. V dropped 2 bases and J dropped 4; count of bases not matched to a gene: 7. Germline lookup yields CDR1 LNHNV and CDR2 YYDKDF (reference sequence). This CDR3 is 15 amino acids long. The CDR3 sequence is CATSRLLGTAYGYTF. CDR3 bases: TGTGCCACCAGCAGATTACTTGGGACAGCCTATGGCTACACCTTC.

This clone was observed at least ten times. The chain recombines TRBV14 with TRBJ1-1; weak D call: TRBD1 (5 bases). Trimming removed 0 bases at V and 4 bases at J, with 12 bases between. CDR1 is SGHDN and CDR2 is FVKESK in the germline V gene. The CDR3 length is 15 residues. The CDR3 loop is CASSQDLGGGTEAFF. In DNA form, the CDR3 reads TGTGCCAGCAGCCAAGATCTCGGGGGGGGCACTGAAGCTTTCTTT.

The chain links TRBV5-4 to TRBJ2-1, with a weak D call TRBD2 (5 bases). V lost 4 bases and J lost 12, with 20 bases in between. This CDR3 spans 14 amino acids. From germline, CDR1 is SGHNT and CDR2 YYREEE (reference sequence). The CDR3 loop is CASSPPDRRGGQFF. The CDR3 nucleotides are TGTGCCAGCAGCCCTCCGGACCGACGAGGAGGGCAGTTCTTC.

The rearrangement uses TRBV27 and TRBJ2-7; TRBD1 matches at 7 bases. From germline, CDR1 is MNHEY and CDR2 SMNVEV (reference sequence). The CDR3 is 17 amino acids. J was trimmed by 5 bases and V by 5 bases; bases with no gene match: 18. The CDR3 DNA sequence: TGTGCCAGCAGTAACCAAACAGGGGACATTCGGTTCGACGAGCAGTACTTC. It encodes CASSNQTGDIRFDEQYF.

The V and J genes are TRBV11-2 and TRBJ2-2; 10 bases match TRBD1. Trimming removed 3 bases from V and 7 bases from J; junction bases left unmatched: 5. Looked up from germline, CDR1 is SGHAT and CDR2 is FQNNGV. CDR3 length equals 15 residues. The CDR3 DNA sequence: TGTGCCAGCAGCTTGCGGACAGGGGGATACGGGGAGCTGTTTTTT. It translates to CASSLRTGGYGELFF.

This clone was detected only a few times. This CDR3 reads CASSPSRANTGELFF. In nucleotides, the CDR3 is TGTGCCAGCAGCCCCTCTCGGGCGAACACCGGGGAGCTGTTTTTT. The chain uses TRBV5-4 and TRBJ2-2; D gene ambiguous. Looked up from germline, CDR1 is SGHNT and CDR2 is YYREEE (reference sequence). The CDR3 extends over 15 amino acids. Trimming removed 4 bases from V and 0 bases from J, with 10 bases in between.

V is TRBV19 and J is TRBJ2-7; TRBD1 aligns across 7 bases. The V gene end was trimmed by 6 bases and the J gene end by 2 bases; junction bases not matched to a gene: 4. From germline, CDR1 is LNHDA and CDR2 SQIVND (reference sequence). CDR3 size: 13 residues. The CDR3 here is CASSPGQTYEQYF. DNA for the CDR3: TGTGCCAGTAGCCCGGGACAGACCTACGAGCAGTACTTC. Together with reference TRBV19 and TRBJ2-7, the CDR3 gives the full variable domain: DGGITQSPKYLFRKEGQNVTLSCEQNLNHDAMYWYRQDPGQGLRLIYYSQIVNDFQKGDIAEGYSVSREKKESFPLTVTSAQKNPTAFYLCASSPGQTYEQYFGPGTRLTVT.

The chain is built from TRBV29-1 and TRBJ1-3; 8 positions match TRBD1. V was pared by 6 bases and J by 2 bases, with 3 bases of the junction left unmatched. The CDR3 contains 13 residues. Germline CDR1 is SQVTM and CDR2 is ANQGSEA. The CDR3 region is CSVEQGAGNTIYF. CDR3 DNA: TGCAGCGTGGAACAGGGGGCTGGAAACACCATATATTTT.

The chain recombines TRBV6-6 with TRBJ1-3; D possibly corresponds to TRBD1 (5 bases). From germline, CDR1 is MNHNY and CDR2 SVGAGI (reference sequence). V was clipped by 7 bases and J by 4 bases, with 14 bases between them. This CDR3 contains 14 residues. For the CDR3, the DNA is TGTGCCAGCACCGCCCCCAGGGAAGGAAACACCATATATTTT. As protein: CASTAPREGNTIYF.

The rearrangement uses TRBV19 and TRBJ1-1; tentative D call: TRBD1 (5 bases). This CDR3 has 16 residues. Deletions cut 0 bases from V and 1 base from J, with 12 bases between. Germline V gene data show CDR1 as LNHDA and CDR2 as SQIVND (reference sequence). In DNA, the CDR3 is TGTGCCAGTAGTATAGATTCAGGGATGCAGAACACTGAAGCTTTCTTT. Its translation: CASSIDSGMQNTEAFF. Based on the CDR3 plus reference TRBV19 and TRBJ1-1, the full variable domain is DGGITQSPKYLFRKEGQNVTLSCEQNLNHDAMYWYRQDPGQGLRLIYYSQIVNDFQKGDIAEGYSVSREKKESFPLTVTSAQKNPTAFYLCASSIDSGMQNTEAFFGQGTRLTVV.

The CDR3 reads CASSRASGSFGEQYF. The CDR3 bases are TGTGCCAGCAGTCGGGCTAGCGGGAGTTTTGGGGAGCAGTACTTC. This chain connects TRBV5-4 to TRBJ2-7, with TRBD2 matching over 10 bases. The J segment lost 7 bases and the V segment lost 5 bases, leaving 12 bases of the junction unmatched. Germline V gene sequence: CDR1 SGHNT, CDR2 YYREEE (reference sequence). This CDR3 spans 15 amino acids.

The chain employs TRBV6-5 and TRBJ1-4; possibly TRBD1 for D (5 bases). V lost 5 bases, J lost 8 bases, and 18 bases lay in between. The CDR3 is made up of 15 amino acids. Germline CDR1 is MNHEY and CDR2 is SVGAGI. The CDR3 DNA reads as TGTGCCAGCAGTCGCACCGGGACGGGAGGGGAAAAACTGTTTTTT. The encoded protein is CASSRTGTGGEKLFF.

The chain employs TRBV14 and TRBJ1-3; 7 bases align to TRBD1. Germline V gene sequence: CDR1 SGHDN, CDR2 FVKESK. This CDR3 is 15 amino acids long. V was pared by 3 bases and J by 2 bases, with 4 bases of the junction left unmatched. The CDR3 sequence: CASSHHDRAGNTIYF. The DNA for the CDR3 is TGTGCCAGCAGCCACCACGACAGGGCTGGAAACACCATATATTTT. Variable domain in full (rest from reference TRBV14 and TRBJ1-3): EAGVTQFPSHSVIEKGQTVTLRCDPISGHDNLYWYRRVMGKEIKFLLHFVKESKQDESGMPNNRFLAERTGGTYSTLKVQPAELEDSGVYFCASSHHDRAGNTIYFGEGSWLTVV.